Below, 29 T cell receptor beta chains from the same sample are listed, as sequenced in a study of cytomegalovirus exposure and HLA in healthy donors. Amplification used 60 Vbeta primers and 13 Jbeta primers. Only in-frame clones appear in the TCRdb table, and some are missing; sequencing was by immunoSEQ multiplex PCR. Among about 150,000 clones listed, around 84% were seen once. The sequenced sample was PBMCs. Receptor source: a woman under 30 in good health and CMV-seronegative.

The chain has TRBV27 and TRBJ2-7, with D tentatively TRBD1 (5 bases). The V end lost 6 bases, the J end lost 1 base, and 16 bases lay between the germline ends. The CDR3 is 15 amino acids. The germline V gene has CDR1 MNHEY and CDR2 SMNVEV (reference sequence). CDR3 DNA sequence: TGTGCCAGCAGACCTACAGGAACTCCATCCTACGAGCAGTACTTC. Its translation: CASRPTGTPSYEQYF.

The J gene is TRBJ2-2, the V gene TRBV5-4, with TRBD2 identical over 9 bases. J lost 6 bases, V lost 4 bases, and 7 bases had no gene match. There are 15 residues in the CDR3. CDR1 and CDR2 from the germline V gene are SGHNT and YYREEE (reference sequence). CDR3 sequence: CASSRLAGVAGELFF. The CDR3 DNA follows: TGTGCCAGCAGCCGATTAGCGGGAGTAGCCGGGGAGCTGTTTTTT.

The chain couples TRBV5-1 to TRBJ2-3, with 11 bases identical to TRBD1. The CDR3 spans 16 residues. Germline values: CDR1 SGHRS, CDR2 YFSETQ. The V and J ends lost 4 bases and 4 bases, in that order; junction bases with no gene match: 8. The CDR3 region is CASSRQGQGGADTQYF. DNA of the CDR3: TGCGCCAGCAGCAGGCAGGGACAGGGGGGGGCAGATACGCAGTATTTT.

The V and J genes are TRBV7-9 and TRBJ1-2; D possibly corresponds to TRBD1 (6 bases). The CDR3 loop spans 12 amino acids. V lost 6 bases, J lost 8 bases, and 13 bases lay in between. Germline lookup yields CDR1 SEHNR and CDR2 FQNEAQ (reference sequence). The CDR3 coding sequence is TGTGCCAGCAGGTCAGGGGTGCTGGGCTACACCTTC. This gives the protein CASRSGVLGYTF.

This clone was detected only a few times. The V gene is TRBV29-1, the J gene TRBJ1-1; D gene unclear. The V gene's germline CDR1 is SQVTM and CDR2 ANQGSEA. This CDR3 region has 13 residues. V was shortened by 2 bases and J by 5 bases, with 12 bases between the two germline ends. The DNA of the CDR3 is TGCAGCGTTGAACAGGCCGTGTGGACTGAAGCTTTCTTT. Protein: CSVEQAVWTEAFF.

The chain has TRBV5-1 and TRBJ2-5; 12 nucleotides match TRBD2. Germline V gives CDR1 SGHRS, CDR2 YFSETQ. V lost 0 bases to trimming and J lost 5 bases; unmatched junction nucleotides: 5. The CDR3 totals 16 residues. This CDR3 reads CASSLGPSGGAETQYF. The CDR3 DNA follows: TGCGCCAGCAGCTTGGGCCCTAGCGGGGGGGCTGAGACCCAGTACTTC.

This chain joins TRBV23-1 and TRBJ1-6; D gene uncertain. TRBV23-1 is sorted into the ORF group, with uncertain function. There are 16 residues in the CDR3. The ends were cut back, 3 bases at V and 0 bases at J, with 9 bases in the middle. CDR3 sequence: CASSHKASSYNSPLHF. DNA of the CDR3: TGCGCCAGCAGTCACAAAGCGAGCTCCTATAATTCACCCCTCCACTTT.

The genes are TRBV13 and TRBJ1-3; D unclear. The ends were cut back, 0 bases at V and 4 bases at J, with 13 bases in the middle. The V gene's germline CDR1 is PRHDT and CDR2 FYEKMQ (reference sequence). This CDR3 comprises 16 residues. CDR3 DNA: TGTGCCAGCAGCTTAGGCACGGCAAGCGGAGGAAACACCATATATTTT. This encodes CASSLGTASGGNTIYF.

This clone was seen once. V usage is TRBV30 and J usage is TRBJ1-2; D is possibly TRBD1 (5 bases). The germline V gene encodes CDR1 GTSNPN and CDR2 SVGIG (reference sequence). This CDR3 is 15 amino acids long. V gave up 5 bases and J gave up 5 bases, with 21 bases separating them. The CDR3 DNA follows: TGTGCCTGGGGCCAGGGACTCCTAACGGGGTATGGCTACACCTTC. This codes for CAWGQGLLTGYGYTF.

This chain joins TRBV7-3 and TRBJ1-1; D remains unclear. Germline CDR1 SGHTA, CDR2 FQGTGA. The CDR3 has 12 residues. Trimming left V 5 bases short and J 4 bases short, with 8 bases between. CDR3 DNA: TGTGCCAGCAGCGGTGGAGGCACTGAAGCTTTCTTT. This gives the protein CASSGGGTEAFF.

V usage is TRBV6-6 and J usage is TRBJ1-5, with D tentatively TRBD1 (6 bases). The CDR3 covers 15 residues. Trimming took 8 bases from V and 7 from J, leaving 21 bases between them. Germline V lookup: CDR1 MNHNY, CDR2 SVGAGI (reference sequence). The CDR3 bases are TGTGCCAGCTCGAATGGGAGGGACACTCCGCAGCCCCAGCATTTT. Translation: CASSNGRDTPQPQHF.

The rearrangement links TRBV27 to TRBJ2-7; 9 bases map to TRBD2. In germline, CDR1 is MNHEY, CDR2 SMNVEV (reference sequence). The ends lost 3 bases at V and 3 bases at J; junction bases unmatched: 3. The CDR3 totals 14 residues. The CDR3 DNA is TGTGCCAGCAGTTTTGCGGGGGGGAACTACGAGCAGTACTTC. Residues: CASSFAGGNYEQYF.

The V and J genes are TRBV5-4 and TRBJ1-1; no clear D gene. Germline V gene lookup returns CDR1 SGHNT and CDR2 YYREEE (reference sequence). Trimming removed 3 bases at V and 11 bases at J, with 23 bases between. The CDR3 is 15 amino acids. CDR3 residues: CASSSEARQPLGAFF. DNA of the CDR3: TGTGCCAGCAGCTCCGAGGCCCGCCAACCTTTGGGTGCTTTCTTT.

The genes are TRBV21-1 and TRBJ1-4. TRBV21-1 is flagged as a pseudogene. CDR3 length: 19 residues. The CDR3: CASSNNSPAGRATNEKLFF. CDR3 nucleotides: TGTGCCAGCAGCAATAACAGCCCAGCGGGGAGAGCAACTAATGAAAAACTGTTTTTT.

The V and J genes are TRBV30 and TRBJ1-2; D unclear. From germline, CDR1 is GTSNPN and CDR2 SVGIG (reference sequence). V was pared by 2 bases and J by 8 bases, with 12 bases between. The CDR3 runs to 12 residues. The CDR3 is CAWSTAGRGYTF. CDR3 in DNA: TGTGCCTGGAGTACCGCCGGTCGGGGCTACACCTTC.

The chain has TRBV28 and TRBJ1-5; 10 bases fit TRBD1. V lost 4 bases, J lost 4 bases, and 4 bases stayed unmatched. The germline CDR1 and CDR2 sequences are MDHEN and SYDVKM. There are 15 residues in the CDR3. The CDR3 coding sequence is TGTGCCAGCAGTTCCGGGACAGGGGCAAATCAGCCCCAGCATTTT. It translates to CASSSGTGANQPQHF.

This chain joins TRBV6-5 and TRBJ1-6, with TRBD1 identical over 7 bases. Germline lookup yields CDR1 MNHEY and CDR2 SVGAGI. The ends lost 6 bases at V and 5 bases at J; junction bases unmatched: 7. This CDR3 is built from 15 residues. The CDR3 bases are TGTGCCAGCAGCCGCCGACAGGGCCATAATTCACCCCTCCACTTT. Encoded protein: CASSRRQGHNSPLHF.

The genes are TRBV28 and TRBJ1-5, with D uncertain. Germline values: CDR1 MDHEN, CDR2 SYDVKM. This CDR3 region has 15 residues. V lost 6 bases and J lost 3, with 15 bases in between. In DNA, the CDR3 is TGTGCCAGCAGGCCAAACACAGTGATCAATCAGCCCCAGCATTTT. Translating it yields CASRPNTVINQPQHF.

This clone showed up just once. The CDR3 region is CASSRSLGQPQHF. CDR3 coding DNA: TGTGCCAGCAGCCGAAGCCTTGGTCAGCCCCAGCATTTT. The chain combines TRBV11-2 with TRBJ1-5, with unresolved D. Germline V gene data show CDR1 as SGHAT and CDR2 as FQNNGV. Trimming took off 5 bases at V and 6 bases at J, with 11 bases between the two ends. CDR3 length equals 13 residues.

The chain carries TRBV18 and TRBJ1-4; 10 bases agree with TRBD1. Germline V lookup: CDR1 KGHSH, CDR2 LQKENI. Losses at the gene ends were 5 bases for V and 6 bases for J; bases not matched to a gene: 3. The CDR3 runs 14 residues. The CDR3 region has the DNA TGTGCCAGCTCATCTGACAGGGGGCATGAAAAACTGTTTTTT. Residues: CASSSDRGHEKLFF.

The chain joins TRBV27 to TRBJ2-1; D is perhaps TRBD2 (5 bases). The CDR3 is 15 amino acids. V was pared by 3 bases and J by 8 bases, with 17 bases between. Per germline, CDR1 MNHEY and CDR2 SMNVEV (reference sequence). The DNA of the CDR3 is TGTGCCAGCAGTTTCCAGCTAGCCACAACCGATGAGCAGTTCTTC. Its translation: CASSFQLATTDEQFF.

CDR3 bases: TGTGCCAGCAGCTTAGTGGGGGCAGGGGGCTTCAATCAGCCCCAGCATTTT. Encoded protein: CASSLVGAGGFNQPQHF. The chain combines TRBV7-8 with TRBJ1-5; 8 bases agree with TRBD1. The CDR3 contains 17 residues. V shed 1 base and J 3 bases; nucleotides not matched to a gene: 8. Germline V gene data show CDR1 as SGHVS and CDR2 as FQNEAQ.

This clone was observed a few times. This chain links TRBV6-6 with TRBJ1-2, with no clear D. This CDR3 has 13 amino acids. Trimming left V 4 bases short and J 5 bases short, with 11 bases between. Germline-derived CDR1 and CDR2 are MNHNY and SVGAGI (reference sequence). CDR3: CASSWEGTYGYTF. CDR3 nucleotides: TGTGCCAGCAGTTGGGAGGGAACTTATGGCTACACCTTC.

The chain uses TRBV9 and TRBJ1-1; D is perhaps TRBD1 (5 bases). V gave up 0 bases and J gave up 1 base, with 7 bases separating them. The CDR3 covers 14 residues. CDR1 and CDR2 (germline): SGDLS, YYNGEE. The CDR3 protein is CASSVDRRNTEAFF. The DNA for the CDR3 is TGTGCCAGCAGCGTAGACAGGCGGAACACTGAAGCTTTCTTT. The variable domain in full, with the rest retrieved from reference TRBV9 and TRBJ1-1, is DSGVTQTPKHLITATGQRVTLRCSPRSGDLSVYWYQQSLDQGLQFLIQYYNGEERAKGNILERFSAQQFPDLHSELNLSSLELGDSALYFCASSVDRRNTEAFFGQGTRLTVV.

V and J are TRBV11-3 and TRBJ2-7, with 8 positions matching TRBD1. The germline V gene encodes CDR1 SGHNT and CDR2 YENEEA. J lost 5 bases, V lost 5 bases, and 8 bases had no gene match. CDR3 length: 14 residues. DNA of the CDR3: TGTGCCAGCAGCCCTCACAGGGGGTCTAACGAGCAGTACTTC. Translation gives CASSPHRGSNEQYF.

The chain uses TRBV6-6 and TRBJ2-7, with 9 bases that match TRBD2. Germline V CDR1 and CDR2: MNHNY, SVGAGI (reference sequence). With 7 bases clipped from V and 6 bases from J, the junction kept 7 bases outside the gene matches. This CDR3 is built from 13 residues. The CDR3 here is CASNLAGRSEQYF. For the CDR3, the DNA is TGTGCCAGCAACCTAGCGGGAAGATCCGAGCAGTACTTC.

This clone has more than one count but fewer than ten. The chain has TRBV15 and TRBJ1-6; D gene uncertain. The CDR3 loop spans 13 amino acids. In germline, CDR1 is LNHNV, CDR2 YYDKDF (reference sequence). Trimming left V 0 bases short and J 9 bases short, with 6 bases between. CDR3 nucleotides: TGTGCCACCAGCAGAGATCCGTCTTCACCCCTCCACTTT. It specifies CATSRDPSSPLHF.

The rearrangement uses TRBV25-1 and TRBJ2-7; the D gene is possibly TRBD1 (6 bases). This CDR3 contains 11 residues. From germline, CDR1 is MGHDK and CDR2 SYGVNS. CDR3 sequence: CASGQYYEQYF. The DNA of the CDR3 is TGTGCGTCCGGACAGTACTACGAGCAGTACTTC.

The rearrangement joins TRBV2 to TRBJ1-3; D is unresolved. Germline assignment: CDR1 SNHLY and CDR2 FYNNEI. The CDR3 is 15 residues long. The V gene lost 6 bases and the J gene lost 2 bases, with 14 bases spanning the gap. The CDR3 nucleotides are TGTGCCAGCAGCCACCCTGAGGGCACTGGAAACACCATATATTTT. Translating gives CASSHPEGTGNTIYF.